The source of this TCR beta chain is a study of shared clonotypes between healthy human individuals. V was clipped by 3 bases and J by 9 bases; unmatched bases: 3. The CDR3 runs to 12 residues. CDR1 and CDR2 from the germline V gene are SGHRS and YFSETQ. Profiling relied on immunoSEQ multiplex PCR, and the TCRdb table lists in-frame clones only, not all of them. The table includes about 1.4 million clones, around 95% detected once. The receptor comes from a man aged 25 to 45 in good health. The sequenced sample was naive CD4+ T cells sorted from blood. Subset defined: CD45RA+ positively selected. J is TRBJ2-3 and V is TRBV5-1; TRBD1 agrees at 8 bases. The DNA of the CDR3 is TGCGCCAGCAGCTCGGACAGGGCAACGCAGTATTTT. It yields the protein CASSSDRATQYF.